This is a list of T cell receptor beta chains from one sample in a study of blood T cell repertoires in COVID-19. Measured with immunoSEQ multiplex PCR; TCRdb has only the in-frame clones, and not every one. The sample has tens of thousands of clones, around 90% seen once. The sequenced sample consisted of peripheral blood. These TCRs come from a man between 45 and 60 years old with acute or convalescent COVID-19. Both conserved end residues are part of each CDR3. The D gene is left open where the match is weak. Clone sizes are given selectively: once, few, many, or a class where the clone is expanded.

j_call d_call clone_size cdr3_length v_call cdr3_nt cdr3_aa
TRBJ2-6 TRBD1 NA 15 TRBV2 TGTGCCAGCAGTTGGGACAGGGCTGGGGCCAACGTCCTGACTTTC CASSWDRAGANVLTF
TRBJ1-2 TRBD1 NA 15 TRBV5-4 TGTGCCAGCAGCTCGGGGGGGACAGATTCCTATGGCTACACCTTC CASSSGGTDSYGYTF
TRBJ2-7 TRBD2 NA 18 TRBV4-1 TGCGCCAGCAGCCACAACGTCCGGGCTAGCGGGAATTCCTACGAGCAGTACTTC CASSHNVRASGNSYEQYF
TRBJ2-7 TRBD2 NA 15 TRBV19 TGTGCCAGTAGTAGTTGGACTAGCGGGAGCTACGAGCAGTACTTC CASSSWTSGSYEQYF
TRBJ2-1 TRBD2 NA 16 TRBV18 TGTGCCAGCTCACCCGCCGGGAGGGGCGCCTACAATGAGCAGTTCTTC CASSPAGRGAYNEQFF
TRBJ2-2 TRBD2 once 17 TRBV11-3 TGTGCCAGCAGCTTAGGGTTAGCGGGAGGATCCACCGGGGAGCTGTTTTTT CASSLGLAGGSTGELFF
TRBJ1-2 NA NA 14 TRBV18 TGTGCCAGCTCACCCGAGACGGGGAACTATGGCTACACCTTC CASSPETGNYGYTF
TRBJ1-1 TRBD1 NA 13 TRBV12-5 TGTGCTAGTGGTTTGCCCCTAACAGGGGGAGCTTTCTTT CASGLPLTGGAFF
TRBJ2-5 NA once 13 TRBV27 TGTGCCAGCAGTTTTGGGCGTTGGAAGACCCAGTACTTC CASSFGRWKTQYF
TRBJ2-1 TRBD2 NA 15 TRBV10-1 TGCGCCAGCAGGAACGGGAGGGCCTCCTACAATGAGCAGTTCTTC CASRNGRASYNEQFF
TRBJ1-2 NA NA 10 TRBV6-5 TGTGCCAGCACCGGGAGGGAAGGAACCTTC CASTGREGTF
TRBJ2-1 NA NA 13 TRBV5-1 TGCGCCAGCAGTTACCGGGGAGACAATGAGCAGTTCTTC CASSYRGDNEQFF
TRBJ1-5 NA once 15 TRBV10-2 TGCGCCAGCAGTGAGTCTGGGGGCGGGTATCAGCCCCAGCATTTT CASSESGGGYQPQHF
TRBJ2-7 TRBD2 NA 15 TRBV5-1 TGCGCCAGCAGCTTGGGCCAGCGGGAGCTCTACGAGCAGTACTTC CASSLGQRELYEQYF
TRBJ1-1 NA NA 14 TRBV5-4 TGTGCCAGCAGCTCCCGTATTATGACGGGTGAAGCTTTCTTT CASSSRIMTGEAFF
TRBJ1-2 NA NA 13 TRBV19 TGTGCCAGTAGTACTACAGGGTTGGGAGGCTACACCTTC CASSTTGLGGYTF
TRBJ2-1 TRBD2 NA 15 TRBV5-1 TGCGCCAGCAGCCTAGCGGGAGAATCCTACAATGAGCAGTTCTTC CASSLAGESYNEQFF
TRBJ1-1 NA NA 11 TRBV20-1 TGCAGTGCTAGGTCAACCTCCGGAGCTTTCTTT CSARSTSGAFF
TRBJ2-5 NA NA 13 TRBV30 TGTGCCTGGACGCCCGGGATTGACGAGACCCAGTACTTC CAWTPGIDETQYF
TRBJ2-1 TRBD2 NA 13 TRBV19 TGTGCCAGTAGTATGAGACTAGCCGATGAGCAGTTCTTC CASSMRLADEQFF
TRBJ1-5 NA NA 13 TRBV28 TGTGCCAGCAGGGAGGAGGGTGGGCAGCCCCAGCATTTT CASREEGGQPQHF
TRBJ2-1 NA NA 13 TRBV12-3/TRBV12-4 TGTGCCAGCAGACTAATTAGCGGAGGGAGGCAGTTCTTC CASRLISGGRQFF
TRBJ1-2 TRBD1 NA 17 TRBV19 TGTGCCAGTAGTATAGATCCGAGGGGGCTGGTAAAGAATGGCTACACCTTC CASSIDPRGLVKNGYTF
TRBJ1-1 NA NA 13 TRBV6-5 TGTGCCAGCGCCTTTACAAGAAACACTGAAGCTTTCTTT CASAFTRNTEAFF
TRBJ2-5 TRBD2 NA 14 TRBV24-1 TGTGCCACCAGTGATCTGGGAGGGTGGGAGACCCAGTACTTC CATSDLGGWETQYF
TRBJ2-7 TRBD2 NA 14 TRBV15 TGTGCCACCAGCAGAGGAGGTAGCGGGTACGAGCAGTACTTC CATSRGGSGYEQYF
TRBJ1-2 TRBD1 NA 13 TRBV12-3/TRBV12-4 TGTGCCAGCAGCCCGACAGGGTTCTATGGCTACACCTTC CASSPTGFYGYTF
TRBJ1-5 TRBD1 NA 20 TRBV27 TGTGCCAGCAGGAAACTGGGGTACGGGGGACAGGGGACTAAGGTTCAGCCCCAGCATTTT CASRKLGYGGQGTKVQPQHF
TRBJ1-5 TRBD1 few 16 TRBV15 TGTGCCACCAGCAGACATGACAGGGGTAGCAATCAGCCCCAGCATTTT CATSRHDRGSNQPQHF
TRBJ1-1 NA NA 14 TRBV11-2 TGTGCCAGCAGCTTAGACAGGGGAGACCGAAAAGCTTTCTTT CASSLDRGDRKAFF
TRBJ2-5 TRBD1 NA 16 TRBV19 TGTGCCAGTAGTATCTCGTCAGGGGGCGAGATAGAGACCCAGTACTTC CASSISSGGEIETQYF
TRBJ2-1 TRBD2 once 19 TRBV7-2 TGTGCCAGCAGCTTAGCTGGTAGCGGGAGGAGAAAAAGCTACAATGAGCAGTTCTTC CASSLAGSGRRKSYNEQFF
TRBJ2-3 NA once 14 TRBV30 TGTGCCTGGAGTGCCCAGAGAGGGACAGATACGCAGTATTTT CAWSAQRGTDTQYF
TRBJ2-5 NA NA 16 TRBV5-1 TGCGCCAGCAGCTACCTCCGCAAGGGGGCGGGGGAGACCCAGTACTTC CASSYLRKGAGETQYF
TRBJ2-7 NA NA 14 TRBV6-2/TRBV6-3 TGTGCCAGCAGTTGGCAGGGACTTACCTACGAGCAGTACTTC CASSWQGLTYEQYF